One and the same sample provided the 26 T cell receptor beta chains below, sequenced in a study of Ad26.COV2.S vaccination and SARS-CoV-2 variants (dated by TCRdb to 2020 to 2023). Interpreted using the paper, the time point label stands for: individuals recovered from natural SARS-CoV-2 infection. The receptor library was made with the immunoSEQ multiplex PCR assay. TCRdb stores this immuneACCESS table with in-frame sequences only. Part of the clones is absent; in the studies checked, under half of the shortfall reflects unresolved V genes, and no reason is known for the rest. The sample table lists around 350,000 clones, about 91% of them with a count of one. The ten largest clonotypes hold around 4.2% of the sample. This sample comprised peripheral blood, obtained after recovery from COVID-19. Receptor source: a human donor who had recovered from COVID-19.

In regard to this clone: The same CDR3 can be traced to other DNA sequences in this sample. The chain carries TRBV27 and TRBJ2-5, with 8 bases aligning to TRBD1. After removal of 8 bases from V and 5 bases from J, the junction contained 16 bases not matched to a gene. CDR1 is MNHEY and CDR2 is SMNVEV in the germline V gene (reference sequence). The CDR3 extends over 16 amino acids. CDR3 coding DNA: TGTGCCAGCGGGGTACCCGGACAGGGTGGTTTGGAGACCCAGTACTTC. Amino acids: CASGVPGQGGLETQYF.

The chain uses TRBV2 and TRBJ1-2; tentative D call: TRBD1 (5 bases). Trimming shortened V by 1 base and J by 8 bases, and 14 bases separated the two germline ends. The CDR3 has 14 amino acids. Per the germline V gene, CDR1 is SNHLY and CDR2 is FYNNEI. CDR3 coding DNA: TGTGCCAGCAGTGAAGTGCTTGGGGGGTTGGGCTACACCTTC. Amino acid sequence: CASSEVLGGLGYTF. Combining the CDR3 with reference TRBV2 and TRBJ1-2 gives the whole variable domain EPEVTQTPSHQVTQMGQEVILRCVPISNHLYFYWYRQILGQKVEFLVSFYNNEISEKSEIFDDQFSVERPDGSNFTLKIRSTKLEDSAMYFCASSEVLGGLGYTFGSGTRLTVV.

The chain couples TRBV6-5 to TRBJ1-2; no reliable D call. Deletions cut 5 bases from V and 8 bases from J, with 18 bases between. Germline lookup yields CDR1 MNHEY and CDR2 SVGAGI. This CDR3 is 14 amino acids long. CDR3 DNA: TGTGCCAGCAGTCCCGGCTCCGGGTCCAGGGGCTACACCTTC. Protein sequence: CASSPGSGSRGYTF.

The chain carries TRBV15 and TRBJ1-2; D is unclear. This CDR3 is 11 amino acids long. Germline assignment: CDR1 LNHNV and CDR2 YYDKDF (reference sequence). Trimming removed 3 bases at V and 10 bases at J, with 9 bases between. The CDR3 nucleotides read TGTGCCACCAGCAGGGAACGAGACTACACCTTC. This sequence encodes CATSRERDYTF.

This rearrangement joins TRBV12-3 or TRBV12-4 to TRBJ1-1; D is undetermined. CDR3 length equals 13 residues. V shed 3 bases and J shed 3 bases, with 8 bases lying between them. CDR3 coding DNA: TGTGCCAGCAGTTTGGGCGGCCACACTGAAGCTTTCTTT. It yields the protein CASSLGGHTEAFF.

The chain combines TRBV5-1 with TRBJ2-5; a weak D match, TRBD1 (5 bases). The CDR3 consists of 13 residues. V dropped 3 bases and J dropped 5 bases, with 11 bases sitting between them. Germline values: CDR1 SGHRS, CDR2 YFSETQ. This CDR3 is CASSSGPMETQYF. CDR3 DNA: TGCGCCAGCAGCTCAGGGCCTATGGAGACCCAGTACTTC.

The chain combines TRBV12-5 with TRBJ1-5, with D hard to call. Germline V gene lookup returns CDR1 LGHNT and CDR2 FRNRAP. This CDR3 region has 12 residues. Deletions cut 2 bases from V and 3 bases from J, with 2 bases between. The CDR3 DNA reads as TGTGCTAGTGGTTTGAACAATCAGCCCCAGCATTTT. Translated: CASGLNNQPQHF.

The rearrangement links TRBV12-3 or TRBV12-4 to TRBJ2-2, with unresolved D. CDR3 size: 13 residues. V was shortened by 3 bases and J by 4 bases, with 6 bases between the two germline ends. The CDR3 loop reads CASSFVITGELFF. As DNA, the CDR3 is TGTGCCAGCAGTTTCGTCATCACCGGGGAGCTGTTTTTT.

This clone was seen just once. This rearrangement joins TRBV12-3 or TRBV12-4 to TRBJ2-1; D is ambiguous. The CDR3 runs 10 residues. Between the trimmed V and J ends, which lost 3 bases and 9 bases, there was a span of 3 bases. The CDR3 nucleotides are TGTGCCAGCAGTTTGGTTGAGCAGTTCTTC. Translated, it gives CASSLVEQFF.

The chain recombines TRBV12-3 or TRBV12-4 with TRBJ1-2; D call uncertain. This CDR3 comprises 13 residues. Trimming took off 5 bases at V and 8 bases at J, with 15 bases between the two ends. CDR3 coding DNA: TGTGCCAGCAGTACCGGCGGGTATAAAGGCTACACCTTC. Residues: CASSTGGYKGYTF.

The V call is TRBV6-2 or TRBV6-3, the J call TRBJ2-3; D is unresolved. The V gene lost 4 bases and the J gene lost 6 bases, with 11 bases spanning the gap. Germline V gives CDR1 MNHEY, CDR2 SVGEGT. The CDR3 sequence is 13 residues long. CDR3 loop: CASSSRRADTQYF. CDR3 in DNA: TGTGCCAGCAGTTCTCGCCGGGCCGATACGCAGTATTTT.

This chain connects TRBV12-5 to TRBJ2-1; perhaps D is TRBD1 or TRBD2 (7 bases each). The germline gives CDR1 LGHNT, CDR2 FRNRAP. V lost 6 bases, J lost 4 bases, and 13 bases lay in between. CDR3 length: 14 residues. The CDR3 region is CASGQGGAYNEQFF. CDR3 nucleotides: TGTGCTAGTGGCCAGGGGGGGGCATACAATGAGCAGTTCTTC.

The chain employs TRBV14 and TRBJ2-2; a weak D match, TRBD1 (6 bases). The V and J ends lost 4 bases and 7 bases respectively, with 16 bases between them. CDR1 and CDR2 (germline): SGHDN, FVKESK. The CDR3 is made up of 15 amino acids. DNA for the CDR3: TGTGCCAGCAGCCCCCGGACAGTCCCTTACGGGGAGCTGTTTTTT. It translates to CASSPRTVPYGELFF.

The genes are TRBV7-9 and TRBJ1-1; TRBD1 agrees at 7 bases. CDR3 length equals 14 residues. CDR1 is SEHNR and CDR2 is FQNEAQ in the germline V gene (reference sequence). V was clipped by 4 bases and J by 1 base; unmatched bases: 3. CDR3 protein: CASSSWTGNTEAFF. DNA of the CDR3: TGTGCCAGCAGCTCTTGGACAGGGAACACTGAAGCTTTCTTT. The full variable domain, its missing parts supplied by reference TRBV7-9 and TRBJ1-1, is DTGVSQNPRHKITKRGQNVTFRCDPISEHNRLYWYRQTLGQGPEFLTYFQNEAQLEKSRLLSDRFSAERPKGSFSTLEIQRTEQGDSAMYLCASSSWTGNTEAFFGQGTRLTVV.

This chain uses TRBV6-5 with TRBJ2-2; D is tentatively TRBD1 or TRBD2 (5 bases each). Trimming removed 6 bases from V and 2 bases from J, with 13 bases in between. The CDR3 runs 15 residues. From germline, CDR1 is MNHEY and CDR2 SVGAGI. CDR3 in amino acids: CASRDRGLNTGELFF. The CDR3 coding sequence is TGTGCCAGCAGGGACCGGGGCCTTAACACCGGGGAGCTGTTTTTT.

V usage is TRBV7-9 and J usage is TRBJ2-6; maybe TRBD1 (6 bases). V lost 5 bases and J 0 bases, leaving 11 bases between the germline ends. This CDR3 has 16 amino acids. Germline V gene sequence: CDR1 SEHNR, CDR2 FQNEAQ (reference sequence). Here the CDR3 reads CASSPGQSSGANVLTF. The CDR3 bases are TGTGCCAGCAGCCCAGGACAGAGCTCTGGGGCCAACGTCCTGACTTTC.

The V and J genes are TRBV7-7 and TRBJ2-2, with D maybe TRBD1 (5 bases). This CDR3 comprises 16 residues. V shed 4 bases and J shed 6 bases, with 18 bases lying between them. Looked up from germline, CDR1 is SSHAT and CDR2 is FNYEAQ (reference sequence). CDR3 DNA sequence: TGTGCCAGCAGCTCGAGCTTGAGGACAATCCCCGGGGAGCTGTTTTTT. Protein product: CASSSSLRTIPGELFF. The entire variable domain, with the rest obtained from reference TRBV7-7 and TRBJ2-2, is as follows: GAGVSQSPRYKVTKRGQDVTLRCDPISSHATLYWYQQALGQGPEFLTYFNYEAQPDKSGLPSDRFSAERPEGSISTLTIQRTEQRDSAMYRCASSSSLRTIPGELFFGEGSRLTVL.

On this clone itself: The DNA is left out, because the CDR3 cannot be placed on it with certainty; the CDR3 is given as TCRdb lists it. This chain links TRBV3-1 (or the pseudogene TRBV3-2) with TRBJ1-6. Germline V lookup: CDR1 LGHDT, CDR2 YNNKEL (reference sequence). The CDR3 length equals 15 residues, ends included. The CDR3 sequence is CASSLSPTFGSPLHF.

As concerns this clone: In the same sample, other DNA sequences code for this CDR3. The gene calls are TRBV6-5 and TRBJ1-1, with a tentative D call TRBD1 (6 bases). The V end lost 2 bases, the J end lost 4 bases, and 11 bases lay between the germline ends. CDR3 length equals 14 residues. Germline assignment: CDR1 MNHEY and CDR2 SVGAGI. This CDR3 is CASSYGGGGTEAFF. For the CDR3, the DNA is TGTGCCAGCAGTTACGGAGGGGGTGGCACTGAAGCTTTCTTT.

The chain couples TRBV11-2 to TRBJ2-1, with D perhaps matching TRBD1 (5 bases). Germline values: CDR1 SGHAT, CDR2 FQNNGV. The V and J ends lost 6 bases and 0 bases respectively, with 15 bases between them. The CDR3 is 16 amino acids. CDR3 sequence: CASSQTQDISYNEQFF. The CDR3 DNA reads TGTGCCAGCAGTCAAACGCAGGACATCTCCTACAATGAGCAGTTCTTC.

This clone was found once. This chain connects TRBV6-4 to TRBJ1-6; TRBD1 is a possible D gene (5 bases). The V end was cut by 0 bases, the J end by 7 bases, with 10 bases between. Germline V CDR1 and CDR2: MRHNA, SNTAGT. The CDR3 extends over 15 amino acids. The CDR3 loop reads CASSDSGTENSPLHF. The CDR3 DNA follows: TGTGCCAGCAGTGACTCAGGGACGGAGAATTCACCCCTCCACTTT.

This clone was counted between two and nine times. The same CDR3 arises from other DNA sequences in this sample as well. Here the CDR3 reads CASSQKQGYEQYF. CDR3 nucleotide sequence: TGTGCCAGCTCACAGAAACAGGGCTACGAGCAGTACTTC. The chain couples TRBV18 to TRBJ2-7; a weak D match, TRBD1 (6 bases). V gave up 4 bases and J gave up 3 bases, with 10 bases separating them. Germline V lookup: CDR1 KGHSH, CDR2 LQKENI. The CDR3 loop spans 13 amino acids. The variable domain in full, with the rest retrieved from reference TRBV18 and TRBJ2-7, is NAGVMQNPRHLVRRRGQEARLRCSPMKGHSHVYWYRQLPEEGLKFMVYLQKENIIDESGMPKERFSAEFPKEGPSILRIQQVVRGDSAAYFCASSQKQGYEQYFGPGTRLTVT.

This sequence joins TRBV13 and TRBJ1-3, with D perhaps matching TRBD1 (5 bases). V lost 5 bases and J 4 bases, leaving 15 bases between the germline ends. Per germline, CDR1 PRHDT and CDR2 FYEKMQ (reference sequence). This CDR3 is built from 15 residues. The CDR3 nucleotides are TGTGCCAGCAGCCAGAATCTGGCAGGGGGAAACACCATATATTTT. It encodes CASSQNLAGGNTIYF.

This sequence joins TRBV7-9 and TRBJ2-5, with 12 bases that match TRBD2. The germline V gene has CDR1 SEHNR and CDR2 FQNEAQ (reference sequence). Trimming cost V 5 bases and J 0 bases; bases outside gene matches: 4. This CDR3 region has 16 residues. The CDR3, as DNA: TGTGCCAGCAGCCTGACTAGCGGGGGAAACCAAGAGACCCAGTACTTC. It codes for CASSLTSGGNQETQYF.

This chain uses TRBV9 with TRBJ2-2, with a tentative D call TRBD2 (5 bases). Germline loops: CDR1 SGDLS, CDR2 YYNGEE. CDR3 length: 15 residues. The V gene lost 0 bases and the J gene lost 7 bases, with 13 bases spanning the gap. CDR3 amino acids: CASSVGGEGIGELFF. CDR3 in DNA: TGTGCCAGCAGCGTAGGGGGAGAAGGGATCGGGGAGCTGTTTTTT.

Note on this clone: Other nucleotide sequences from this sample produce the same CDR3. The chain employs TRBV11-2 and TRBJ2-2; 15 positions agree with TRBD2. This CDR3 is built from 18 residues. The V segment lost 4 bases and the J segment 7 bases; nucleotides outside the gene matches: 10. Per germline, CDR1 SGHAT and CDR2 FQNNGV. CDR3 residues: CASSSPGLAGGRGGELFF. The CDR3 DNA sequence: TGTGCCAGCAGCTCTCCGGGACTAGCGGGGGGTCGGGGCGGGGAGCTGTTTTTT.